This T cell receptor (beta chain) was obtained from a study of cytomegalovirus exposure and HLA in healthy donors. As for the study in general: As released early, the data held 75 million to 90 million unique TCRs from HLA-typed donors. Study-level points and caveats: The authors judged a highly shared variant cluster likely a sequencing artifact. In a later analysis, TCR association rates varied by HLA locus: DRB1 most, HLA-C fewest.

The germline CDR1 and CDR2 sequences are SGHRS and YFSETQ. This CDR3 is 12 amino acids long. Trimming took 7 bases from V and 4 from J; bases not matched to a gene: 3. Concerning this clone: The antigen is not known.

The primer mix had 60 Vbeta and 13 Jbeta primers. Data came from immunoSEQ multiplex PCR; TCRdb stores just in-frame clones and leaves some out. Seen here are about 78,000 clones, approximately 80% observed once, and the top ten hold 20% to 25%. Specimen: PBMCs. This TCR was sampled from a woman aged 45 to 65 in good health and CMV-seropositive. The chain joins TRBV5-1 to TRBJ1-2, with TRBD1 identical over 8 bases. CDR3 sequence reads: CASGDRGYGYTF. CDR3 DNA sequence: TGCGCCAGCGGAGACAGGGGCTATGGCTACACCTTC.